The T cell receptor beta chain under discussion was sequenced for a study of T cell responses to AZD1222 COVID-19 vaccine. Across the whole study: Timing groups of about 4 and about 12 weeks for second doses were pooled.

The CDR3 sequence is 14 residues long. The V and J ends lost 2 bases and 3 bases respectively, with 10 bases between them. In germline, CDR1 is MNHEY, CDR2 SVGEGT. In regard to this clone: The antigen is undetermined.

Findings and caveats of the study: In all cases, repertoires were sampled only after the peak T cell response.

The table came from immunoSEQ multiplex PCR; TCRdb's copy has only in-frame clones and leaves some out. The table lists about 86,000 clones, about 92% of them singletons. The material was peripheral blood, obtained on day 0 of AZD1222 vaccination. The chain has TRBV6-2 or TRBV6-3 and TRBJ1-1; D gene uncertain. The clonotype was recovered from an adult in good health. The CDR3 is CASSYGNGDTEAFF. The CDR3 nucleotides are TGTGCCAGCAGTTACGGTAATGGGGACACTGAAGCTTTCTTT.